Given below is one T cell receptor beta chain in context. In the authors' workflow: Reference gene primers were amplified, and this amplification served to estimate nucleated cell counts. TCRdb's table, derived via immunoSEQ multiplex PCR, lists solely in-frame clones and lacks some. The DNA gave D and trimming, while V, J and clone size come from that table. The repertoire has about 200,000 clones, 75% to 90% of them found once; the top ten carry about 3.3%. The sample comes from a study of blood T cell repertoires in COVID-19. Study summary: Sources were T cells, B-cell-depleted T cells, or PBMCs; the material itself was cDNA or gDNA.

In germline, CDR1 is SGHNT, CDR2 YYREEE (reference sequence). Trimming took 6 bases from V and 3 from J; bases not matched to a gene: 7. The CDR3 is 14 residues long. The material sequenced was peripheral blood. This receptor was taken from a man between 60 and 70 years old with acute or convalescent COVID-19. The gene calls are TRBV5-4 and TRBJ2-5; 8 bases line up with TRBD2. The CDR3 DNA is TGTGCCAGCACTATAGCGGGAAACAAAGAGACCCAGTACTTC. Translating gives CASTIAGNKETQYF. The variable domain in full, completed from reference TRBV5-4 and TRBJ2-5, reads ETGVTQSPTHLIKTRGQQVTLRCSSQSGHNTVSWYQQALGQGPQFIFQYYREEENGRGNFPPRFSGLQFPNYSSELNVNALELDDSALYLCASTIAGNKETQYFGPGTRLLVL.